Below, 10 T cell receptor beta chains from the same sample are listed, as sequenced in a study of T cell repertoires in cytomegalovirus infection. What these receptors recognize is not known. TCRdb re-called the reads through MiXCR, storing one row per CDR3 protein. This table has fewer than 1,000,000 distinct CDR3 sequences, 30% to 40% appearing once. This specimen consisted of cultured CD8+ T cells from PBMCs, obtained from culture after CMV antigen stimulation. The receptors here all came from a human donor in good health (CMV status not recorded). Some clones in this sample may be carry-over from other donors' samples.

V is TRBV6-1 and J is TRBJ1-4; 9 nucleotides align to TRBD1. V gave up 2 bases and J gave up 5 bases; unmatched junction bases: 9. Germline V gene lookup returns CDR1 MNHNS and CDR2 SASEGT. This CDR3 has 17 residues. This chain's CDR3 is CASSEIIGTGMNEKLFF. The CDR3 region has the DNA TGTGCCAGCAGTGAAATTATCGGGACAGGGATGAATGAAAAACTGTTTTTT.

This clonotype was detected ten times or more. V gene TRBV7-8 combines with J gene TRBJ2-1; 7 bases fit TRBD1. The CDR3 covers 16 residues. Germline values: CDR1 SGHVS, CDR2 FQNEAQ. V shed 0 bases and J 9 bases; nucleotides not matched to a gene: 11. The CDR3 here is CASSLAYQGVLGEQFF. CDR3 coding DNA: TGTGCCAGCAGCTTAGCCTATCAGGGGGTACTGGGTGAGCAGTTCTTC.

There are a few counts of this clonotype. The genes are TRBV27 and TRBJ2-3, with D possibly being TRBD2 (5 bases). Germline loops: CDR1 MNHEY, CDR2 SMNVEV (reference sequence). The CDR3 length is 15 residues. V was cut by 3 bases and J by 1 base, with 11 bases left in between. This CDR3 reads CASSLRRMGTDTQYF. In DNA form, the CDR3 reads TGTGCCAGCAGTTTGCGGAGGATGGGCACAGATACGCAGTATTTT.

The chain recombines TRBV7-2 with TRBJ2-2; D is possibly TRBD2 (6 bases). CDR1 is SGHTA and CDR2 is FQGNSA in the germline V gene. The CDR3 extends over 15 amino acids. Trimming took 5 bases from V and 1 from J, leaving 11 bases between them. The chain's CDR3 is CASSGGTVNTGELFF. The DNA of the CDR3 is TGTGCCAGCAGCGGAGGGACTGTGAACACCGGGGAGCTGTTTTTT.

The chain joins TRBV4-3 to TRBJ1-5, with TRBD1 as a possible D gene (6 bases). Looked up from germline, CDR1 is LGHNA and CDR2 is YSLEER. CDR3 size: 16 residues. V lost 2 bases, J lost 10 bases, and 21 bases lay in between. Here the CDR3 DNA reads TGCGCCAGCAGCCAAAGATACGTAGGGGGTCCTCAACCCCAGCATTTT. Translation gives CASSQRYVGGPQPQHF.

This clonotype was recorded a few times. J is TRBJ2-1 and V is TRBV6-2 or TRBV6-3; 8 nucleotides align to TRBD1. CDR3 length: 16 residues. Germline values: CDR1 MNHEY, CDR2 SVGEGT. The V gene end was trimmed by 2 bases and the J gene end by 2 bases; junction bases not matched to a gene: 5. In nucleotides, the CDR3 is TGTGCCAGCAGTTACGAGGAGACAGGGGCCTACAATGAGCAGTTCTTC. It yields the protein CASSYEETGAYNEQFF.

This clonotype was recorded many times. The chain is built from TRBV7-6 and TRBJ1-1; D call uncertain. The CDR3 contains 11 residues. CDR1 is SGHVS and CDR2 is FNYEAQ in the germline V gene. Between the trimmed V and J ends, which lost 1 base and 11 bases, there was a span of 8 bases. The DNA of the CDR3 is TGTGCCAGCAGCTTAGGTGACGTGGCTTTCTTT. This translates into CASSLGDVAFF.

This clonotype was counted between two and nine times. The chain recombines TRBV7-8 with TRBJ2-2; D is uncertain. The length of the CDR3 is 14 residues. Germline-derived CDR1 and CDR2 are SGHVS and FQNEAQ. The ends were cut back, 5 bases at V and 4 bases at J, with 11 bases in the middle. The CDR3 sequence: CASSTADGTGELFF. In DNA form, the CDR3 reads TGTGCCAGCAGCACCGCGGACGGCACCGGGGAGCTGTTTTTT.

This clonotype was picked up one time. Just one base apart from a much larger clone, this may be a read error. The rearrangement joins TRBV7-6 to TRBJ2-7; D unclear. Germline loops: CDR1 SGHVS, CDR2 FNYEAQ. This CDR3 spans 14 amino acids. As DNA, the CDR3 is TGTGCCAACAGCCTCGCCCCCTCCTCCTACGAGCAGTACGTC. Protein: CANSLAPSSYEQYV.

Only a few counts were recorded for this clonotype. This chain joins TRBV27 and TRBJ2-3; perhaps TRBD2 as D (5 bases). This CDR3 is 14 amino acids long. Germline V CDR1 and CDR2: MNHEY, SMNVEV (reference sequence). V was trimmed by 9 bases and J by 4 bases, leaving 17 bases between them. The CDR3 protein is CASRTGLPADTQYF. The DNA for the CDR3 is TGTGCCAGTCGGACTGGATTACCAGCAGATACGCAGTATTTT.